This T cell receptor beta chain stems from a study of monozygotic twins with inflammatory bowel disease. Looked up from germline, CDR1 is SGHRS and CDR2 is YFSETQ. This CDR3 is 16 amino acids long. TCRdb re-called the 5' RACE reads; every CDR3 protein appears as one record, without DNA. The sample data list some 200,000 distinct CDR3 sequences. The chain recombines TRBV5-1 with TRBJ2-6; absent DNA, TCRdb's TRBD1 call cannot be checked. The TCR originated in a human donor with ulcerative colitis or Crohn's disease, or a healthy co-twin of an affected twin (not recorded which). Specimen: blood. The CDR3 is CASSLTGSDGANVLTF.